The clone carrying this TCR beta chain was observed many times. The antigen remains undetermined. This sample stems from a study of T-cell reconstitution after alpha-beta-depleted transplantation in children. Preparation of the TCRbeta library involved a method that used unique molecular identifiers. MiXCR, run by TCRdb on the PCR reads, gives a single entry per CDR3 protein. The profile covers hundreds of thousands of distinct CDR3 sequences, with roughly 14% appearing a single time and 0.79% taken by the ten largest. Study-level points and caveats: Some patients' high day-60 TCRbeta diversity was attributed to recipient cells surviving conditioning. Two months or so post-transplant, alpha-beta T cells reportedly derived from several hundred expanded graft clones.

Germline CDR1 DFQATT, CDR2 SNEGSKA (reference sequence). Losses at the gene ends were 6 bases for V and 3 bases for J; bases not matched to a gene: 2. The CDR3 totals 14 residues. The rearrangement joins TRBV20-1 to TRBJ2-5, with TRBD2 matching over 15 bases. This material consisted of PBMCs, taken before TCRalphabeta/CD19-depleted stem cell transplant. This TCR was sampled from a girl aged 2 to 9 with congenital amegakaryocytic thrombocytopenia, due to receive a stem cell transplant. CDR3 in DNA: TGCAGTGCCGGACTAGCGGGAGGGAAAGAGACCCAGTACTTC. Translated: CSAGLAGGKETQYF.